This T cell receptor (beta chain) was recorded in a study of cytomegalovirus exposure and HLA in healthy donors. Study details: An earlier analysis identified some 110 million unique TCR beta sequences in about 180 million T cells.

The PCR had 60 Vbeta and 13 Jbeta primers. Libraries were prepared by immunoSEQ multiplex PCR; TCRdb keeps only in-frame clonotypes and omits some of them. The sample has about 120,000 clones; roughly 80% are singletons. The CDR3 is made up of 13 amino acids. Germline CDR1 and CDR2: SGHDT and YYEEEE. The junction had 6 bases not matched to a gene; V was cut back by 2 bases and J by 8 bases. The specimen was PBMCs. This chain joins TRBV5-6 and TRBJ1-2, with TRBD1 identical over 7 bases. This TCR was recovered from a female donor in good health and CMV-seropositive. The CDR3 reads CASSLRTGEGYTF. The CDR3 DNA is TGTGCCAGCAGCTTAAGGACAGGTGAAGGCTACACCTTC.